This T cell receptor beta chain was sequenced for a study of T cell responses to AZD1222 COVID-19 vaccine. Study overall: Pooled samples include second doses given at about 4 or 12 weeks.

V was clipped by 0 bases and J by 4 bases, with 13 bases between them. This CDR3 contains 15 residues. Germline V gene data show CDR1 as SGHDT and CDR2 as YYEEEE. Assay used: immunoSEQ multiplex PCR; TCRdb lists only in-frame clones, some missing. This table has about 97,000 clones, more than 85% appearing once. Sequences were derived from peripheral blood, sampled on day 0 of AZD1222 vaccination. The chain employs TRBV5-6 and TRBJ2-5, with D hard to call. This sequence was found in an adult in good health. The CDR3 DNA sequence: TGTGCCAGCAGCTTGGTAGTAATGGTATCAGAGACCCAGTACTTC. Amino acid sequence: CASSLVVMVSETQYF.